This T cell receptor beta chain was observed in a study of beta chain features in type 1 diabetes. Across the study: Cell yields, age and gender were similar between patients and healthy donors. All samples combined gave 90 million to 130 million sorted cells for examination.

The germline CDR1 and CDR2 sequences are SQVTM and ANQGSEA. The CDR3 totals 12 residues. cDNA synthesis used the whole RNA isolate, giving expressed TCRB sequences. The data were produced by immunoSEQ multiplex PCR, yet TCRdb's version contains in-frame clones alone and is incomplete. Found here are around 450,000 clones, over 9.5% of them singletons; the top ten hold approximately 0.05%. This clonotype was obtained from a woman under 30 in good health. Sequenced sample: naive CD4+ T cells from blood. The chain recombines TRBV29-1 with TRBJ2-5; TRBD2 matches at 10 bases. The tail of the sequence fits TRBJ2-7 better, so the J call may be wrong. The CDR3 protein is CSYLAGVGEQYF. In DNA, the CDR3 is TGCAGCTACCTAGCGGGAGTCGGCGAGCAGTACTTC.